These 27 T cell receptor beta chains originate from one sample sequenced in a study of cytomegalovirus exposure and HLA in healthy donors. Primers included in the PCR were 60 Vbeta and 13 Jbeta primers. Sequenced by immunoSEQ multiplex PCR; TCRdb stores in-frame clones only, minus some. The table shows about 110,000 clones, with roughly 82% occurring only once. The sample consisted of PBMCs. The receptor source for this set is a man in his fifties or sixties in good health and CMV-seronegative.

The gene calls are TRBV4-1 and TRBJ2-1, with a possible D match to TRBD2 (5 bases). Trimming removed 1 base from V and 9 bases from J, with 16 bases in between. Per the germline V gene, CDR1 is MGHRA and CDR2 is YSYEKL. This CDR3 has 15 amino acids. CDR3 amino acids: CASSQGVSSGLEQFF. CDR3 nucleotides: TGCGCCAGCAGCCAAGGTGTCTCGAGCGGACTTGAGCAGTTCTTC.

This clone has only one observation. The chain is built from TRBV30 and TRBJ1-1, with 9 bases matching TRBD1. V gave up 5 bases and J gave up 1 base; unmatched junction bases: 5. The CDR3 totals 14 residues. Germline assignment: CDR1 GTSNPN and CDR2 SVGIG (reference sequence). CDR3 DNA sequence: TGTGCCTGGGGGACAGGGCGGTGGAACACTGAAGCTTTCTTT. It translates to CAWGTGRWNTEAFF.

The table lists this clone with a count of one. V is TRBV7-8 and J is TRBJ1-2; D remains unclear. The CDR3 is 14 residues long. V was clipped by 5 bases and J by 2 bases, with 12 bases between them. Germline lookup yields CDR1 SGHVS and CDR2 FQNEAQ. The CDR3 nucleotides are TGTGCCAGCAGCCTGACAAGGATCAACTATGGCTACACCTTC. Translation: CASSLTRINYGYTF.

The chain employs TRBV2 and TRBJ1-1, with D perhaps TRBD1 (5 bases). CDR1 and CDR2 from the germline V gene are SNHLY and FYNNEI. V was shortened by 3 bases and J by 4 bases, with 12 bases between the two germline ends. This CDR3 has 14 residues. In DNA form, the CDR3 reads TGTGCCAGCAGTGATCCCGCAGGGCTCACTGAAGCTTTCTTT. It encodes CASSDPAGLTEAFF.

This clone was found once. The V and J genes are TRBV11-2 and TRBJ2-6; 10 bases are shared with TRBD1. CDR1 and CDR2 (germline): SGHAT, FQNNGV. With 3 bases clipped from V and 2 bases from J, the junction kept 10 bases outside the gene matches. The CDR3 covers 19 residues. Here the CDR3 reads CASSFFLGQGKTGANVLTF. The CDR3 region has the DNA TGTGCCAGCAGCTTTTTCTTGGGACAGGGGAAAACTGGGGCCAACGTCCTGACTTTC.

The V gene is TRBV30, the J gene TRBJ1-2; tentative D call: TRBD1 (5 bases). Germline assignment: CDR1 GTSNPN and CDR2 SVGIG (reference sequence). This CDR3 is 14 amino acids long. With 1 base removed from V and 6 bases from J, the gap between germline ends came to 15 bases. CDR3 nucleotide sequence: TGTGCCTGGAGTGGGACACCGTGGGATGATGGCTACACCTTC. Protein sequence: CAWSGTPWDDGYTF.

A note on this clone: This sample also contains other DNA sequences that code for the same CDR3. The chain is built from TRBV7-2 and TRBJ1-3; D unclear. With 2 bases removed from V and 0 bases from J, the gap between germline ends came to 5 bases. Germline V lookup: CDR1 SGHTA, CDR2 FQGNSA. This CDR3 comprises 14 residues. CDR3: CASSLSLSGNTIYF. The CDR3 DNA follows: TGTGCCAGCAGCTTAAGCCTCTCTGGAAACACCATATATTTT.

The chain recombines TRBV25-1 with TRBJ2-7; TRBD2 aligns across 11 bases. Germline V gene lookup returns CDR1 MGHDK and CDR2 SYGVNS. The CDR3 is 16 residues long. V lost 4 bases and J lost 0; bases outside the gene matches: 5. Here the CDR3 DNA reads TGTGCCAGCAGTGGGGAAGGACTAGCGGGCTCCTACGAGCAGTACTTC. Residues: CASSGEGLAGSYEQYF.

This rearrangement joins TRBV6-1 to TRBJ2-3, with D maybe TRBD1 (6 bases). The length of the CDR3 is 14 residues. Germline CDR1 is MNHNS and CDR2 is SASEGT. V was pared by 6 bases and J by 1 base, with 11 bases between. CDR3 bases: TGTGCCAGCAGGGTAGAGGGGGGCACAGATACGCAGTATTTT. It translates to CASRVEGGTDTQYF.

The gene calls are TRBV11-2 and TRBJ2-3; 9 bases map to TRBD1. Germline CDR1 and CDR2: SGHAT and FQNNGV. The length of the CDR3 is 16 residues. The V gene end was trimmed by 3 bases and the J gene end by 1 base; junction bases not matched to a gene: 5. The DNA of the CDR3 is TGTGCCAGCAGCTTTGGGACAGGGCCAGGCACAGATACGCAGTATTTT. It specifies CASSFGTGPGTDTQYF.

The rearrangement links TRBV11-2 to TRBJ1-4, with 10 bases fitting TRBD1. The length of the CDR3 is 15 residues. J was trimmed by 8 bases and V by 5 bases; bases with no gene match: 8. The germline V gene has CDR1 SGHAT and CDR2 FQNNGV. The CDR3 DNA follows: TGTGCCAGCAGCCCTTCCGGACAGGGGGAAGAAAAACTGTTTTTT. Translation: CASSPSGQGEEKLFF.

The chain recombines TRBV11-2 with TRBJ2-7; TRBD1 matches 8 bases. Losses at the gene ends were 3 bases for V and 3 bases for J; bases not matched to a gene: 1. Per the germline V gene, CDR1 is SGHAT and CDR2 is FQNNGV. This CDR3 spans 13 amino acids. CDR3 nucleotide sequence: TGTGCCAGCAGCTTGGGACAGGACTACGAGCAGTACTTC. As protein: CASSLGQDYEQYF. The full variable domain, rest sourced from reference TRBV11-2 and TRBJ2-7, is EAGVAQSPRYKIIEKRQSVAFWCNPISGHATLYWYQQILGQGPKLLIQFQNNGVVDDSQLPKDRFSAERLKGVDSTLKIQPAKLEDSAVYLCASSLGQDYEQYFGPGTRLTVT.

The chain uses TRBV7-9 and TRBJ2-3; no reliable D call. Germline CDR1 SEHNR, CDR2 FQNEAQ (reference sequence). The CDR3 contains 14 residues. V was pared by 3 bases and J by 7 bases, with 14 bases between. As DNA, the CDR3 is TGTGCCAGCAGCTTCCCCCCTAAGGAGCATACGCAGTATTTT. It specifies CASSFPPKEHTQYF.

The chain links TRBV19 to TRBJ1-1; TRBD1 might be the D (5 bases). Germline V gene lookup returns CDR1 LNHDA and CDR2 SQIVND (reference sequence). The CDR3 is 14 residues long. V shed 6 bases and J shed 1 base, with 12 bases lying between them. The CDR3 nucleotides are TGTGCCAGTAGGAGTCCTCAGGGGAACACTGAAGCTTTCTTT. Translating gives CASRSPQGNTEAFF.

The sample holds one count of this clone. This chain uses TRBV28 with TRBJ1-6; 7 nucleotides agree with TRBD1. In germline, CDR1 is MDHEN, CDR2 SYDVKM. The J segment lost 10 bases and the V segment lost 5 bases, leaving 20 bases of the junction unmatched. This CDR3 region has 18 residues. CDR3 nucleotides: TGTGCCAGCAGTCGACTAAAGGGACAGTGGGGTAGCAGCTCACCCCTCCACTTT. Translating it yields CASSRLKGQWGSSSPLHF.

For this clone: A junction end diverges from the germline sequence, so it may reflect a read error. The J gene is TRBJ2-2, the V gene TRBV7-9; no definite D call. Germline CDR1 SEHNR, CDR2 FQNEAQ (reference sequence). This CDR3 comprises 16 residues. In nucleotides, the CDR3 is TGTTCCAGCAGACCCTTCCAAATAGCGAACACCGGGGAGCTGTTTTTT. It translates to CSSRPFQIANTGELFF.

The rearrangement links TRBV19 to TRBJ2-5; 9 bases are shared with TRBD2. This CDR3 is 17 amino acids long. The V gene's germline CDR1 is LNHDA and CDR2 SQIVND (reference sequence). The ends lost 7 bases at V and 2 bases at J; junction bases unmatched: 14. CDR3 DNA: TGTGCCAGTAAAAAGGGACTAGCAGTAGATTTACAAGAGACCCAGTACTTC. Translating gives CASKKGLAVDLQETQYF.

The chain is built from TRBV15 and TRBJ1-5; D not certain. From germline, CDR1 is LNHNV and CDR2 YYDKDF (reference sequence). V was shortened by 0 bases and J by 4 bases, with 10 bases between the two germline ends. The CDR3 totals 15 residues. CDR3 DNA: TGTGCCACCAGCAGAGATGGGGAGGAGAATCAGCCCCAGCATTTT. Its translation is CATSRDGEENQPQHF.

The chain recombines TRBV7-9 with TRBJ1-2; a possible D gene is TRBD1 (5 bases). CDR1 and CDR2 (germline): SEHNR, FQNEAQ (reference sequence). V lost 5 bases to trimming and J lost 8 bases, with 24 bases between them. CDR3 length: 16 residues. CDR3 amino acids: CASSKTSGTPPWGYTF. Here the CDR3 DNA reads TGTGCCAGCAGCAAGACGTCCGGGACTCCCCCCTGGGGCTACACCTTC.

This clone was observed once. The chain couples TRBV21-1 to TRBJ1-4; TRBD1, as called in the table, went unchecked against the DNA. TRBV21-1 is an annotated pseudogene. The CDR3 is 15 residues long. CDR3 residues: CASSSPTDRNEKLFF. Written as DNA, the CDR3 is TGTGCCAGCAGCTCCCCGACAGATCGTAATGAAAAACTGTTTTTT.

V usage is TRBV28 and J usage is TRBJ2-2; D is ambiguous. Germline assignment: CDR1 MDHEN and CDR2 SYDVKM. The CDR3 totals 17 residues. The ends were cut back, 1 base at V and 0 bases at J, with 12 bases in the middle. For the CDR3, the DNA is TGTGCCAGCAGTTTATACTCGCGGCTATCGAACACCGGGGAGCTGTTTTTT. Protein sequence: CASSLYSRLSNTGELFF.

CDR3: CASSSLWGRETQYF. CDR3 nucleotide sequence: TGTGCCAGCAGCTCCCTCTGGGGGAGGGAGACCCAGTACTTC. The chain couples TRBV7-6 to TRBJ2-5, with D possibly being TRBD2 (6 bases). V was pared by 4 bases and J by 5 bases, with 14 bases between. The CDR3 runs 14 residues. Germline CDR1 is SGHVS and CDR2 is FNYEAQ. Full variable domain (rest looked up from reference TRBV7-6 and TRBJ2-5): GAGVSQSPRYKVTKRGQDVALRCDPISGHVSLYWYRQALGQGPEFLTYFNYEAQQDKSGLPNDRFSAERPEGSISTLTIQRTEQRDSAMYRCASSSLWGRETQYFGPGTRLLVL.

The V gene is TRBV19, the J gene TRBJ2-5; 8 bases are a match to TRBD1. The CDR3 contains 16 residues. Germline trimming cut 5 bases from V and 0 bases from J; bases unmatched to any gene: 8. CDR1 is LNHDA and CDR2 is SQIVND in the germline V gene (reference sequence). The CDR3 is CASSPLTGGYQETQYF. In DNA form, the CDR3 reads TGTGCCAGTAGTCCTCTAACAGGGGGGTACCAAGAGACCCAGTACTTC.

The chain employs TRBV5-6 and TRBJ2-3; D remains unclear. Trimming removed 3 bases from V and 3 bases from J, with 5 bases in between. The length of the CDR3 is 12 residues. Germline-derived CDR1 and CDR2 are SGHDT and YYEEEE. The CDR3 sequence is CASSYKTDTQYF. The CDR3 nucleotides read TGTGCCAGCAGCTACAAGACAGATACGCAGTATTTT.

The DNA for the CDR3 is TGTGCCAGCAGCGAATCAGCGGGGGGGCAGTATACGCAGTATTTT. Translating gives CASSESAGGQYTQYF. The chain recombines TRBV9 with TRBJ2-3; 10 positions match TRBD2. V lost 3 bases to trimming and J lost 7 bases; unmatched junction nucleotides: 8. The CDR3 runs to 15 residues. Germline CDR1 SGDLS, CDR2 YYNGEE.

In its sample, this clone was seen once. The rearrangement links TRBV28 to TRBJ1-5, with a possible D match to TRBD1 (5 bases). V dropped 3 bases and J dropped 4 bases, with 16 bases sitting between them. The germline V gene has CDR1 MDHEN and CDR2 SYDVKM. The CDR3 covers 16 residues. CDR3 sequence (DNA): TGTGCCAGCAGTTTTGGGGCCCTCGGAGGGAATCAGCCCCAGCATTTT. Translation: CASSFGALGGNQPQHF.

This chain joins TRBV9 and TRBJ1-4, with 9 bases matching TRBD1. V shed 3 bases and J 8 bases; nucleotides not matched to a gene: 5. The CDR3 extends over 14 amino acids. From germline, CDR1 is SGDLS and CDR2 YYNGEE. DNA of the CDR3: TGTGCCAGCAGCGGGGACAGGGAAGACGAAAAACTGTTTTTT. This codes for CASSGDREDEKLFF.